Listed below are T cell receptor beta chains from one sample, sequenced in a study of follicular helper T cells after annual influenza vaccination. TCRdb's table, derived via immunoSEQ multiplex PCR, lists solely in-frame clones and lacks some. Of thousands of clones in the sample, around four fifths were seen once. This material consisted of CXCR5+ CD38- circulating T follicular helper cells from blood, taken 7 days after influenza vaccination. All receptors come from an adult who received the influenza vaccine. The CDR3 runs from the conserved cysteine through the conserved F or W. A D gene is named only where the DNA matches it firmly. Rows give clone size only sometimes, using once, few, many, or a class for an expanded clone.

clone size,V gene,D gene,J gene,CDR3 DNA,CDR3 protein
-,TRBV11-2,-,TRBJ1-1,TGTGCCAGCAGCTCCTACAGGAACACTGAAGCTTTCTTT,CASSSYRNTEAFF
-,TRBV29-1,TRBD2,TRBJ2-1,TGCAGCGTTCGTCTAGCGGGGGATTACAATGAGCAGTTCTTC,CSVRLAGDYNEQFF
-,TRBV6-5,-,TRBJ1-1,TGTGCCAGCAGTTACAGGGAAGGGGGCACTGAAGCTTTCTTT,CASSYREGGTEAFF
-,TRBV27,TRBD1,TRBJ2-5,TGTGCCAGCAGCAGGACAGGGCAAGAGACCCAGTACTTC,CASSRTGQETQYF
-,TRBV7-2,-,TRBJ1-3,TGTGCCAGCAGCTTAATGGGAAACACCATATATTTT,CASSLMGNTIYF
-,TRBV19,TRBD1,TRBJ1-5,TGTGCCAGTAGAGCTGGACAGGGGGATCAGCCCCAGCATTTT,CASRAGQGDQPQHF
-,TRBV7-2,TRBD2,TRBJ2-4,TGTGCCAGCAGCCGGCGTGAAACCGGGGGGGCCAAAAACATTCAGTACTTC,CASSRRETGGAKNIQYF
-,TRBV14,TRBD1,TRBJ1-2,TGTGCCAGCAGCCACGACAGGGGGCGCGGCTACACCTTC,CASSHDRGRGYTF
-,TRBV21-1,-,TRBJ2-1,TGTGCCAGCAGCATTGGACTAGGCTCATGGTACAATGAGCAGTTCTTC,CASSIGLGSWYNEQFF
-,TRBV7-8,-,TRBJ2-1,TGTGCCAGCAGATCAGGGGTTAGCTCCTACAATGAGCAGTTCTTC,CASRSGVSSYNEQFF
-,TRBV10-1,-,TRBJ2-1,TGCGCCAGCAGCCCGGGGGACACCTACAATGAGCAGTTCTTC,CASSPGDTYNEQFF
-,TRBV18,-,TRBJ2-3,TGTGCCAGCTCCCAGGGTTTTTCAGTAGATACGCAGTATTTT,CASSQGFSVDTQYF
-,TRBV6-1,-,TRBJ1-5,TGTGCCAGCAGTCATCGGGACGGCCAGCCCCAGCATTTT,CASSHRDGQPQHF
-,TRBV6-5,-,TRBJ2-1,TGTGCCAGCAGTTCCTTCTCGACCCCCTACAATGAGCAGTTCTTC,CASSSFSTPYNEQFF
-,TRBV14,-,TRBJ2-3,TGTGCCAGCAGCCAAGAATTCAGGGGATCCGGCTCAACAGATACGCAGTATTTT,CASSQEFRGSGSTDTQYF
-,TRBV6-1,-,TRBJ1-2,TGTGCCAGCAGAAAAGGGACTAACTATGGCTACACCTTC,CASRKGTNYGYTF
-,TRBV7-8,-,TRBJ1-4,TGTGCCAGCAGCCCCAACACAGGGAGGATTGAAAAACTGTTTTTT,CASSPNTGRIEKLFF
few,TRBV19,-,TRBJ1-6,TGTGCCAGTGACAAGGCCCACGTGAATTCACCCCTCCACTTT,CASDKAHVNSPLHF
-,TRBV11-2,-,TRBJ2-7,TGTGCCAGCAGCTTTGTCACCAGGTCCTACGAGCAGTACTTC,CASSFVTRSYEQYF
-,TRBV28,-,TRBJ1-2,TGTGCCAGCAGTTCCCCCCACGACAGACTTGGGTATGGCTACACCTTC,CASSSPHDRLGYGYTF
once,TRBV2,-,TRBJ1-4,TGTGCCACCAGAGCGGGGGGACAAGGTGAAAAACTGTTTTTT,CATRAGGQGEKLFF
-,TRBV2,-,TRBJ2-7,TGTGCCAGCACGACTAGTTACTCCTACGAGCAGTACTTC,CASTTSYSYEQYF
-,TRBV5-1,TRBD1,TRBJ2-7,TGCGCCAGCAGCTTAACAGGGGCCTCCTACGAGCAGTACTTC,CASSLTGASYEQYF
-,TRBV29-1,-,TRBJ2-3,TGCAGCGTTGTAGGGAGTAGTGCAGCAGATACGCAGTATTTT,CSVVGSSAADTQYF
-,TRBV19,TRBD2,TRBJ2-2,TGTGCCAGTAGTACCTGGACTAGCGGATCCGGGGAGCTGTTTTTT,CASSTWTSGSGELFF
-,TRBV9,TRBD2,TRBJ2-1,TGTGCCAGCAGCCCTCATCCCGTAGCGGGGGGCAATGAGCAGTTCTTC,CASSPHPVAGGNEQFF
-,TRBV5-1,-,TRBJ2-7,TGCGCCAGCAGCTTGGCGGGGGGCGCTGACTACGAGCAGTACTTC,CASSLAGGADYEQYF
-,TRBV10-2,-,TRBJ1-6,TGCGCCAGCGGCGACAGTAATAAATCCCTCCACTTT,CASGDSNKSLHF
-,TRBV27,-,TRBJ2-3,TGTGCCAGCAGTTTTGGAGGGGCGGGGACAGATACGCAGTATTTT,CASSFGGAGTDTQYF
-,TRBV19,TRBD2,TRBJ2-3,TGTGCCAGTACCCGGACTAGCGGGGACGCAGATACGCAGTATTTT,CASTRTSGDADTQYF
-,TRBV5-1,-,TRBJ2-3,TGCGCCAGCAGCTTGGTTCAGGGGAATACATTCACAGATACGCAGTATTTT,CASSLVQGNTFTDTQYF
-,TRBV28,-,TRBJ2-3,TGTGCCAGCAAACTACACACAGATACGCAGTATTTT,CASKLHTDTQYF